This TCR beta chain was captured by sequencing in a study of blood T cell repertoires in COVID-19. Sequenced by immunoSEQ multiplex PCR; TCRdb stores in-frame clones only, minus some. Among 200,000 to 250,000 clones listed, about four fifths were seen once. CDR1 and CDR2 (germline): SGHKS, YYEKEE (reference sequence). The CDR3 has 13 amino acids. Trimming cost V 5 bases and J 13 bases, with 19 bases left between them. The TCR comes from a man aged 60-69 years who had recovered from COVID-19. Sample: PBMCs or T cells enriched from blood (not recorded which). This rearrangement joins TRBV5-5 to TRBJ2-1; a possible D gene is TRBD1 (6 bases). The CDR3 region has the DNA TGTGCCAGCAGTACACCCGGGACACAACTACAGTTCTTC. Amino acids: CASSTPGTQLQFF.